A selection of T cell receptor beta chains follows, all from one sample in a study of blood T cells in healthy people across ages. MiXCR was run by TCRdb on the 5' RACE reads, yielding one entry per CDR3 protein. The sample lists nearly 1 million distinct CDR3 sequences, 45% to 60% occurring once. Specimen: blood. These TCRs come from a woman aged 55-70 years in good health. Both conserved end residues are part of each CDR3. The D gene is left open where the match is weak. Some rows mark clone size as missing; the rest say once, few, many or name a class of expanded clone.

j_gene	abundance	d_gene	v_gene	CDR3nt	CDR3aa
TRBJ2-2	.	.	TRBV3-1	TGTGCCAGCAGCCAAGATAGGCGGAACACCGGGGAGCTGTTTTTT	CASSQDRRNTGELFF
TRBJ2-6	.	.	TRBV6-2/TRBV6-3	TGTGCCACCGTTATCTCTGGGGCCAACGTCCTGACTTTC	CATVISGANVLTF
TRBJ1-6	few	TRBD1	TRBV12-3/TRBV12-4	TGTGCCAGCAGTTCACAGGGGGCTAGATTTTCACCCCTCCACTTT	CASSSQGARFSPLHF
TRBJ2-7	.	TRBD2	TRBV20-1	TGCAGTGCTAGAGGCGGGAGCTCCTACAATGAGCAGTACTTC	CSARGGSSYNEQYF
TRBJ2-7	.	.	TRBV20-1	TGCAGTGCCCCCTGGGGGCGGTTCTCCTACGAGCAGTACTTC	CSAPWGRFSYEQYF
TRBJ1-6	.	.	TRBV5-1	TGCGCCAGCAGTATGGACAGTGGAAATTCACCCCTCCACTTT	CASSMDSGNSPLHF
TRBJ2-3	once	.	TRBV27	TGTGCCAGCAGTCCTATGGGCGGAGGCACAGATACGCAGTATTTT	CASSPMGGGTDTQYF
TRBJ2-7	once	.	TRBV7-8	TGTGCCAGCAGCTTACGACCGGGACACCAATACGAGCAGTACTTC	CASSLRPGHQYEQYF
TRBJ2-1	.	.	TRBV24-1	TGTGCCACGAGAGGACAGACTGAGCAGTTCTTC	CATRGQTEQFF
TRBJ2-1	few	TRBD2	TRBV20-1	TGCAGTGCTAGGCCAGCGGGAGTCTATGAGCAGTTCTTC	CSARPAGVYEQFF
TRBJ2-5	.	.	TRBV6-1	TGTGCCAGCAGTGGAGCCGGGAGCCACCAAGAGACCCAGTACTTC	CASSGAGSHQETQYF
TRBJ1-2	.	.	TRBV28	TGTGCCAGCAGTTTATTTGGGCCTGTTCCTGGCTACACCTTC	CASSLFGPVPGYTF
TRBJ1-1	.	.	TRBV29-1	TGCAGCGTTAACCTTCGGGGGCCGTCCACTGAAGCTTTCTTT	CSVNLRGPSTEAFF
TRBJ2-3	once	.	TRBV5-6	TGTGCCAGCAGAGCGGTTACGGGCGCAGATACGCAGTATTTT	CASRAVTGADTQYF
TRBJ1-1	.	.	TRBV10-3	TGTGCCATCAGTGTCCACCGGAGCATAGAAGCTTTCTTT	CAISVHRSIEAFF
TRBJ2-5	many	TRBD2	TRBV7-2	TGTGCCAGCAGCTTGATAGACCGGGGGGTCCAAGAGACCCAGTACTTC	CASSLIDRGVQETQYF
TRBJ1-2	.	.	TRBV4-3	TGCGCCAGCAGCCAAGTTTTCGGGGGCAACTATGGCTACACCTTC	CASSQVFGGNYGYTF
TRBJ1-2	.	TRBD1	TRBV6-5	TGTGCCAGCAGTCAATATATCGGGACAGATGGCTACACCTTC	CASSQYIGTDGYTF
TRBJ1-6	.	.	TRBV25-1	TGTGCCAGCAGTGAAATGGGGAAGGGTTCGTCACCCCTCCACTTT	CASSEMGKGSSPLHF
TRBJ2-7	.	TRBD2	TRBV12-3/TRBV12-4	TGTGCCAGCACTGTACTAGCGGGGCCCTACGAGCAGTACTTC	CASTVLAGPYEQYF
TRBJ2-1	.	TRBD2	TRBV5-1	TGCGCCAGCAGCTCCCAGACTAGCGGGAGTCGTGAGCAGTTCTTC	CASSSQTSGSREQFF
TRBJ2-1	few	.	TRBV10-3	TGTGCCATCAGCGGGGTGCGAGGTAATGAGCAGTTCTTC	CAISGVRGNEQFF
TRBJ2-4	few	.	TRBV6-2/TRBV6-3	TGTGCCAGCAGTTACGGGGGCCCCAAAAACATTCAGTACTTC	CASSYGGPKNIQYF
TRBJ2-3	few	.	TRBV12-3/TRBV12-4	TGTGCCAGCAATTTTCGGTACCCCGATACGCAGTATTTT	CASNFRYPDTQYF
TRBJ1-1	.	TRBD1	TRBV29-1	TGCAGCGTTCGGGACAGGGAAGCTTTCTTT	CSVRDREAFF
TRBJ1-5	.	.	TRBV6-2/TRBV6-3	TGTGCCAGCAGTTCCCGACAGTATAGCAATCAGCCCCAGCATTTT	CASSSRQYSNQPQHF
TRBJ1-5	.	.	TRBV20-1	TGCAGCTTATTCGGGACGGGAAATCAGCCCCAGCATTTT	CSLFGTGNQPQHF
TRBJ1-4	.	.	TRBV5-1	TGCGCCAGCAGCTTGGGCCTTGAGGGCCACCTTGGGGTAAAACTGTTTTTT	CASSLGLEGHLGVKLFF
TRBJ2-4	few	TRBD1	TRBV29-1	TGCAGCGTTGATTCTAAAACAGGGGACATTCAGTACTTC	CSVDSKTGDIQYF
TRBJ2-6	.	.	TRBV6-2/TRBV6-3	TGTGCCAGCACCCCCTTTTCTGGGGCCAACGTCCTGACTTTC	CASTPFSGANVLTF
TRBJ2-7	.	.	TRBV7-2	TGTGCCAGCAGCTTTACGGAGGGCCATGCGTACGAGCAGTACTTC	CASSFTEGHAYEQYF
TRBJ2-3	.	.	TRBV12-3/TRBV12-4	TGTGCCAGCAGTTTGCGCGGAGGCCCCACAGATACGCAGTATTTT	CASSLRGGPTDTQYF
TRBJ2-7	many	.	TRBV29-1	TGCAGCGTTGTTGAGGGCTACGAGCAGTACTTC	CSVVEGYEQYF
TRBJ2-1	.	TRBD1	TRBV12-3/TRBV12-4	TGTGCCAGCAGGACCCGGACAGGCGGCGATGAGCAGTTCTTC	CASRTRTGGDEQFF
TRBJ2-3	.	.	TRBV18	TGTGCCAGCTCACCGACGAGGTCAGATACGCAGTATTTT	CASSPTRSDTQYF
TRBJ2-5	.	.	TRBV5-1	TGCGCCAGCAGCAGGCCCCCTGGAGAGACCCAGTACTTC	CASSRPPGETQYF
TRBJ2-7	few	.	TRBV20-1	TGCAGTGCTAGAGGGCTAGGGGTCGAGCAGTACTTC	CSARGLGVEQYF
TRBJ2-3	.	.	TRBV7-3	TGTGCCAGCAGTTTTTTACCTCGTGATACGCAGTATTTT	CASSFLPRDTQYF
TRBJ2-7	.	TRBD2	TRBV20-1	TGCAGTGCTAGAGAGTGGGCGGGAGGTGCCTACGAGCAGTACTTC	CSAREWAGGAYEQYF
TRBJ1-1	.	.	TRBV2	TGTGCCAGCAGTGAAAGTGGACGTGAAGCTTTCTTT	CASSESGREAFF
TRBJ2-3	few	.	TRBV29-1	TGCAGCGTTGCAGGGCGGGGTACGCAGTATTTT	CSVAGRGTQYF
TRBJ2-1	.	TRBD2	TRBV20-1	TGCAGTGCTAGACCTGACGGACTAGCGGGAGGGAATGAGCAGTTCTTC	CSARPDGLAGGNEQFF
TRBJ2-7	.	TRBD1	TRBV29-1	TGCAGCGTTGGGACAGGGACCCTGAACTACGAGCAGTACTTC	CSVGTGTLNYEQYF
TRBJ2-6	few	.	TRBV6-2/TRBV6-3	TGTGCCAGCAGCCCCGCAGGGGTCTCTGGGGCCAACGTCCTGACTTTC	CASSPAGVSGANVLTF
TRBJ2-3	few	.	TRBV5-1	TGCGCCAGCACGGGGGCAGCCACTGGGAATACGCAGTATTTT	CASTGAATGNTQYF